This TCR beta chain was found in a study of beta chain features in type 1 diabetes. Expressed TCRB transcripts were sequenced because the entire RNA isolate underwent reverse transcription. Assay: immunoSEQ multiplex PCR; the TCRdb copy retains only in-frame clones and omits some. The sample includes 200,000 to 250,000 clones, 9.6% of them seen just once. All sorted populations exceeded 98% purity. In germline, CDR1 is LNHDA, CDR2 SQIVND (reference sequence). This CDR3 is 19 amino acids long. Trimming stripped 4 bases from V and 4 bases from J, with 28 bases between. This clone was detected a few times. Its antigen is currently unknown. Overall study findings and caveats: Healthy donors had naive, central memory and Treg TCRB repertoires that appeared less similar than those seen among patients.

The source of this sequence is a woman between 18 and 29 years old in good health. The chain joins TRBV19 to TRBJ1-1; weak D call: TRBD1 (6 bases). Sequenced: naive CD4+ T cells from blood. The CDR3 here is CASSKGRPNRVGSSTEAFF. The CDR3 DNA sequence: TGTGCCAGTAGTAAGGGAAGACCCAACAGGGTCGGGTCGAGCACTGAAGCTTTCTTT.